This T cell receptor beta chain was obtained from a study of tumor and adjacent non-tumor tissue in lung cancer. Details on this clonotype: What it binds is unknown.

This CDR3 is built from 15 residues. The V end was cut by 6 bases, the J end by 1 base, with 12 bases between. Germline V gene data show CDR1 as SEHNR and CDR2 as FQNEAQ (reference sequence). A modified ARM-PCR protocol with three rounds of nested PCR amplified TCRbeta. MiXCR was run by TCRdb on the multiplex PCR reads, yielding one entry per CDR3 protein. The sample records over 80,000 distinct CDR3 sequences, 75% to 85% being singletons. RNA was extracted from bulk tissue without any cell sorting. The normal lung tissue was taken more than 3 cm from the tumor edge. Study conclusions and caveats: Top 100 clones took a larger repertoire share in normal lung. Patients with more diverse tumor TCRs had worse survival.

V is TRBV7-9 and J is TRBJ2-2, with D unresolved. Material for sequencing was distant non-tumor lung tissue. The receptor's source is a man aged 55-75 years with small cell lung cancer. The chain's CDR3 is CASSLRHGNTGELFF. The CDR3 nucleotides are TGTGCCAGCAGTTTGCGACATGGGAACACCGGGGAGCTGTTTTTT.